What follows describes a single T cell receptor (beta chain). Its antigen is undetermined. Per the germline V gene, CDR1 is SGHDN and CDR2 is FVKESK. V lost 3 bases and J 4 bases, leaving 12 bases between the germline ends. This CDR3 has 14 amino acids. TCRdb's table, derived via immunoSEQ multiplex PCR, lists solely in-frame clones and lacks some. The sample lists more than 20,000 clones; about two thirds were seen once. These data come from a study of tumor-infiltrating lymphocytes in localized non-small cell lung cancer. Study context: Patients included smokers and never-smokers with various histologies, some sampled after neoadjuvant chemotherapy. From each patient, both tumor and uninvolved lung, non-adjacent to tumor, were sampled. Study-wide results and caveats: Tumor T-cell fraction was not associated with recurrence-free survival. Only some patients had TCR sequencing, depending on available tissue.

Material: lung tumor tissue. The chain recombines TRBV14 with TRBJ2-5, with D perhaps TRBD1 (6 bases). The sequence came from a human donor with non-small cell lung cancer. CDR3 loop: CASSQHRVGETQYF. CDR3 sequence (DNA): TGTGCCAGCAGCCAGCACAGGGTTGGAGAGACCCAGTACTTC.